A selection of T cell receptor beta chains follows, all from one sample in a study of identical twins. TCRdb passed the 5' RACE reads through MiXCR, listing each CDR3 protein once. Here the sample spans 1.5 million or so distinct CDR3 sequences, around 33% being singletons. The sequenced material came from cord blood. These receptors came from a newborn girl in good health. Each CDR3 is given with its conserved first and last residue. The order of the fields is D gene, V gene, clone size, J gene, CDR3 DNA, CDR3 protein. A D gene is named only where the DNA matches it firmly. The size field is filled for only some rows; it gives once, few, many or a size class.

NA,TRBV3-1,few,TRBJ2-3,TGTGCCAGCAGCCAAGACCAGGTTGTTGTCACAGATACGCAGTATTTT,CASSQDQVVVTDTQYF
NA,TRBV6-5,NA,TRBJ1-6,TGTGCCAGCAGTTACTCCCCCGGGAGCTCCTATAATTCACCCCTCCACTTT,CASSYSPGSSYNSPLHF
NA,TRBV6-1,NA,TRBJ1-6,TGTGCCAGCAGCCGACAGGACCTTTATAATTCACCCCTCCACTTT,CASSRQDLYNSPLHF
NA,TRBV6-6,NA,TRBJ1-5,TGTGCCAGCAGCCTCGGAGTTGGGGATCAGCCCCAGCATTTT,CASSLGVGDQPQHF
NA,TRBV5-1,few,TRBJ2-1,TGCGCCAGCAGCCGATTGACTTCCCGCTCCTACAATGAGCAGTTCTTC,CASSRLTSRSYNEQFF
NA,TRBV28,few,TRBJ1-4,TGTGCCAGCCGGCGGCTTAATGAAAAACTGTTTTTT,CASRRLNEKLFF
TRBD2,TRBV20-1,NA,TRBJ2-7,TGCAGTGCTAGAGATATAGCGGGCTCCTACGAGCAGTACTTC,CSARDIAGSYEQYF
NA,TRBV13,many,TRBJ2-3,TGTGCCAGCAGGGATCGGGGTCTTGGCACAGATACGCAGTATTTT,CASRDRGLGTDTQYF
TRBD2,TRBV5-1,NA,TRBJ2-1,TGCACCAGCAGCTTGGGGTTATCTAGCGGGGGCTCCTACAATGAGCAGTTCTTC,CTSSLGLSSGGSYNEQFF
NA,TRBV12-3/TRBV12-4,NA,TRBJ1-2,TGTGCCAGCAGTTGGCAGGCTAACTATGGCTACACCTTC,CASSWQANYGYTF
NA,TRBV7-9,NA,TRBJ2-7,TGTGCCAGCAGCTCAGAGACAGGATTCTTCGAGCAGTACTTC,CASSSETGFFEQYF
TRBD2,TRBV20-1,few,TRBJ2-3,TGCAGTGCGGAGGATAGCGGGGGTAGTCTACCTAGCACAGATACGCAGTATTTT,CSAEDSGGSLPSTDTQYF
TRBD1,TRBV28,few,TRBJ2-4,TGTGCCAGCAGTTCACGCGACAGGGGGCGCGGCATTCAGTACTTC,CASSSRDRGRGIQYF
TRBD2,TRBV6-5,NA,TRBJ2-1,TGTGCCAGCAGGCGACTAGCGGGAGGCCACGACAATGAGCAGTTCTTC,CASRRLAGGHDNEQFF
NA,TRBV2,NA,TRBJ1-1,TGTGCCAGCATCTTTAGTGAGGGGCGGACTGAAGCTTTCTTT,CASIFSEGRTEAFF
NA,TRBV27,NA,TRBJ2-5,TGTGCCAGCAGTTCCATCGGCGGGACGCAAGAGACCCAGTACTTC,CASSSIGGTQETQYF
NA,TRBV7-2,NA,TRBJ1-5,TGTGCCAGCAGCACTCCTGGGGGTTCCAATCAGCCCCAGCATTTT,CASSTPGGSNQPQHF
TRBD2,TRBV2,few,TRBJ2-7,TGTGCCAGTCAGCGAGCGGGGGAGCAGTACTTC,CASQRAGEQYF
TRBD1,TRBV28,NA,TRBJ2-7,TGTGCCAGCAGTTTGGAGGCAGGGGGCCAGTACGAGCAGTACTTC,CASSLEAGGQYEQYF
TRBD1,TRBV27,NA,TRBJ2-7,TGTGCCAGCAAAGGGACAGGGGACCACGAGCAGTACTTC,CASKGTGDHEQYF
TRBD1,TRBV7-9,few,TRBJ2-7,TGTGCCAGCAGCTTTGCCCGGACAGGGGACTCCGAGCAGTACTTC,CASSFARTGDSEQYF
TRBD1,TRBV2,few,TRBJ1-2,TGTGCCAGCAGGGGACAGGGGAAGGTCTATGGCTACACCTTC,CASRGQGKVYGYTF
TRBD1,TRBV27,few,TRBJ2-7,TGTGCCAGCAGTTTAGGGGACAGTACCCACGAGCAGTACTTC,CASSLGDSTHEQYF
NA,TRBV28,NA,TRBJ2-7,TGTGCCAGCAGTTTTAGGCAGCCGGACCTCGAGCAGTACTTC,CASSFRQPDLEQYF
NA,TRBV6-5,NA,TRBJ2-3,TGTGCCAGCAGTGCACACGGGGCAGATACGCAGTATTTT,CASSAHGADTQYF
TRBD1,TRBV20-1,few,TRBJ2-7,TGCAGTGCCGAGACAGGGTTCGAGCAGTACTTC,CSAETGFEQYF
NA,TRBV28,many,TRBJ2-1,TGTGCCAGCAGTTTCCCGACCTACAATGAGCAGTTCTTC,CASSFPTYNEQFF
TRBD2,TRBV20-1,few,TRBJ2-3,TGCAGTGCTACCCCTCTAGCGGGAGGTAGCACAGATACGCAGTATTTT,CSATPLAGGSTDTQYF
TRBD1,TRBV12-5,NA,TRBJ2-1,TGTGCTAGTGGTTTGGGGCAGGGGGCAGACGAGCAGTTCTTC,CASGLGQGADEQFF
NA,TRBV7-9,NA,TRBJ1-4,TGTGCCAGCAGCTTAGGGGGAGGGAGTGAAAAACTGTTTTTT,CASSLGGGSEKLFF
NA,TRBV7-9,NA,TRBJ2-7,TGTGCCAGCAGCTTAGACCCAGGCTACTCCTACGAGCAGTACTTC,CASSLDPGYSYEQYF